The rows below give T cell receptor beta chains drawn from one sample of a study of Graves' ophthalmopathy and Graves' hyperthyroidism. TCRdb recomputed calls from the multiplex PCR reads with MiXCR, one row per CDR3 protein. The sample lists about 380,000 distinct CDR3 sequences, about 16% seen once, with roughly 7% in the top ten. The sequencing input was peripheral blood. These receptor sequences come from a woman aged 18-29 years with stable Graves' hyperthyroidism. Both conserved end residues are part of each CDR3. A D gene is named only where the DNA matches it firmly. Clone size is stated in some rows and not others, as once, few, many or a class when expanded.

J,D,size,V,CDR3,DNA
TRBJ2-2,.,few,TRBV12-3/TRBV12-4,CASSQAQYTGELFF,TGTGCCAGCAGCCAGGCCCAGTACACCGGGGAGCTGTTTTTT
TRBJ2-4,.,many,TRBV11-1,CASSPLMGAELAKNIQYF,TGTGCCAGCAGCCCCCTAATGGGGGCAGAACTAGCCAAAAACATTCAGTACTTC
TRBJ2-7,.,.,TRBV11-2,CASLGGGGGAGGHSYEQYF,TGTGCCAGCCTTGGAGGGGGCGGTGGTGCGGGGGGCCACTCCTACGAGCAGTACTTC
TRBJ2-5,TRBD2,many,TRBV7-2,CASSWKAGVGETQYF,TGTGCCAGCAGCTGGAAGGCGGGGGTCGGGGAGACCCAGTACTTC
TRBJ2-2,.,many,TRBV11-3,CASSLLAGSIGELFF,TGTGCCAGCAGCCTGTTGGCAGGGTCCATCGGGGAGCTGTTTTTT
TRBJ1-5,TRBD1,.,TRBV6-1,CASGDRANQPQHF,TGTGCCAGCGGGGACAGGGCGAATCAGCCCCAGCATTTT
TRBJ2-7,TRBD1,many,TRBV20-1,CSAATGGSYEQYF,TGCAGTGCTGCGACAGGGGGATCTTACGAGCAGTACTTC
TRBJ2-7,.,many,TRBV28,CASSGTLGSYEQYF,TGTGCCAGCAGTGGGACTCTGGGGTCCTACGAGCAGTACTTC
TRBJ2-3,TRBD1,.,TRBV5-1,CASSTLDRVPTLSTDTQYF,TGCGCCAGCAGCACCTTAGACAGGGTGCCGACCCTTAGCACAGATACGCAGTATTTT
TRBJ1-5,.,many,TRBV29-1,CSVRTASNQPQHF,TGCAGCGTCCGGACAGCAAGCAATCAGCCCCAGCATTTT
TRBJ1-5,.,many,TRBV6-2/TRBV6-3,CASSYFRSPQRF,TGTGCCAGCAGTTACTTCAGATCCCCCCAGCGTTTT
TRBJ2-7,TRBD1,.,TRBV5-1,CASSAGTGVGYEQYF,TGCGCCAGCAGCGCTGGGACAGGGGTTGGTTACGAGCAGTACTTC
TRBJ1-6,TRBD1,many,TRBV4-2,CASSLDGQGWNSPLHF,TGTGCCAGCAGCCTAGACGGACAGGGCTGGAATTCACCCCTCCACTTT
TRBJ2-2,.,many,TRBV14,CASSQDITFRLGSYTGELFF,TGTGCCAGCAGCCAAGATATTACTTTTCGTTTGGGATCCTACACCGGGGAGCTGTTTTTT
TRBJ2-7,.,many,TRBV27,CASSPLRPPREQYF,TGTGCCAGCAGTCCCCTCCGGCCCCCCAGGGAGCAGTACTTC
TRBJ1-1,.,many,TRBV19,CASSFDGEAGTFF,TGTGCCAGTAGTTTCGACGGGGAGGCTGGAACTTTCTTT
TRBJ1-2,.,few,TRBV29-1,CSVWDIDQNYGYTF,TGCAGCGTTTGGGACATCGACCAGAACTATGGCTACACCTTC
TRBJ1-2,TRBD1,many,TRBV19,CASSSPPGQGGYGYTF,TGTGCCAGTAGCTCTCCCCCGGGACAGGGAGGATATGGCTACACCTTC
TRBJ1-1,.,many,TRBV5-1,CASSLVGEPEAFF,TGCGCCAGCAGCTTGGTCGGAGAACCTGAAGCTTTCTTT
TRBJ1-5,TRBD1,many,TRBV7-8,CASSQGVGGQPQHF,TGTGCCAGCAGCCAGGGGGTGGGGGGACAGCCCCAGCATTTT
TRBJ1-5,TRBD1,.,TRBV20-1,CSARSPTGGNQPQHF,TGCAGTGCTAGGTCCCCGACAGGGGGCAATCAGCCCCAGCATTTT
TRBJ1-1,.,many,TRBV7-2,CASSLRFAGNTEAFF,TGTGCCAGCAGCTTAAGATTTGCAGGGAACACTGAAGCTTTCTTT
TRBJ2-5,.,.,TRBV6-1,CASSGGGQVFGTQYF,TGTGCCAGCAGTGGAGGCGGTCAAGTCTTCGGGACCCAGTACTTC
TRBJ1-2,.,many,TRBV5-3,CAWPRRGSLYGYTF,TGTGCGTGGCCTAGGCGGGGTTCTCTCTATGGCTACACCTTC
TRBJ1-2,TRBD1,many,TRBV6-1,CASTPDRSYGYTF,TGTGCCAGCACCCCGGACAGGTCCTATGGCTACACCTTC
TRBJ1-1,TRBD1,few,TRBV11-2,CASRRMDRGEAFF,TGTGCCAGCAGGAGGATGGACAGGGGTGAAGCTTTCTTT
TRBJ1-5,.,many,TRBV19,CASSINKGQPQHF,TGTGCCAGTAGTATAAACAAAGGACAGCCCCAGCATTTT
TRBJ1-3,.,.,TRBV5-1,CASSPVGLRDNHRSSGNTIYF,TGCGCCAGCAGCCCGGTGGGTCTCCGGGACAACCATCGATCCTCTGGAAACACCATATATTTT
TRBJ1-2,TRBD1,few,TRBV3-1,CASSQQGAGYYGYTF,TGTGCCAGCAGCCAACAGGGGGCAGGGTACTATGGCTACACCTTC
TRBJ2-7,.,.,TRBV7-2,CASSLTRGAYEQYF,TGTGCCAGCAGCTTGACCAGGGGTGCCTACGAGCAGTACTTC
TRBJ2-2,.,.,TRBV24-1,CATGVGPNTGELFF,TGTGCCACCGGGGTTGGACCGAACACCGGGGAGCTGTTTTTT
TRBJ2-7,TRBD1,many,TRBV12-3/TRBV12-4,CASSVRGSSYEQYF,TGTGCCAGCAGTGTCAGGGGGTCGTCCTACGAGCAGTACTTC
TRBJ2-5,.,many,TRBV6-5,CASSYSIEGYETQYF,TGTGCCAGCAGTTACTCGATTGAAGGGTACGAGACCCAGTACTTC
TRBJ2-7,.,many,TRBV27,CASSFSSGEASYEQYF,TGTGCCAGCAGTTTCTCCAGTGGGGAGGCCTCCTACGAGCAGTACTTC
TRBJ1-5,TRBD1,.,TRBV3-1,CASSQTVQGNQPQHF,TGTGCCAGCAGCCAAACAGTACAGGGGAATCAGCCCCAGCATTTT
TRBJ1-2,TRBD1,many,TRBV20-1,CSATSPGTGLDGYTF,TGCAGTGCAACAAGTCCCGGGACAGGTTTGGATGGCTACACCTTC
TRBJ2-5,.,many,TRBV6-5,CASSYRGQQETQYF,TGTGCCAGCAGTTACCGTGGACAGCAAGAGACCCAGTACTTC
TRBJ1-1,.,many,TRBV11-2,CASSLVPRWEAFF,TGTGCCAGCAGCTTAGTGCCCCGGTGGGAAGCTTTCTTT
TRBJ2-5,.,few,TRBV5-1,CASSLARTNPRKAQYF,TGCGCCAGCAGCTTGGCCAGAACTAACCCGAGAAAGGCCCAGTACTTC
TRBJ2-3,TRBD2,few,TRBV6-5,CASSYGGLVGDTQYF,TGTGCCAGCAGTTACGGGGGACTAGTGGGAGATACGCAGTATTTT
TRBJ1-5,TRBD1,.,TRBV4-2,CASSQDYGQGGQPQHF,TGTGCCAGCAGCCAAGACTACGGACAGGGTGGTCAGCCCCAGCATTTT
TRBJ2-7,.,many,TRBV5-8,CASSWGGLLYEQYF,TGTGCCAGCAGCTGGGGGGGCCTTCTTTACGAGCAGTACTTC
TRBJ1-2,.,many,TRBV7-9,CASSRQESYGYTF,TGTGCCAGCAGCCGACAGGAGTCCTATGGCTACACCTTC
TRBJ1-6,.,many,TRBV6-1,CASSELRTVRSPLHF,TGTGCCAGCAGTGAACTGAGGACAGTGCGATCACCCCTCCACTTT
TRBJ1-1,.,many,TRBV18,CASSSLVNTEAFF,TGTGCCAGCTCGAGTTTGGTGAACACTGAAGCTTTCTTT
TRBJ2-2,TRBD1,many,TRBV12-3/TRBV12-4,CASSLARDRVTGELFF,TGTGCCAGCAGTTTAGCGAGGGACAGGGTCACCGGGGAGCTGTTTTTT
TRBJ1-5,.,few,TRBV10-3,CATGGDSRRVQPQHF,TGTGCCACGGGAGGGGACTCCCGACGGGTTCAGCCCCAGCATTTT
TRBJ1-6,TRBD1,few,TRBV6-1,CASRSGTGGYNSPLHF,TGTGCCAGCAGATCCGGGACAGGGGGCTATAATTCACCCCTCCACTTT
TRBJ2-4,.,many,TRBV28,CASSSGTRTIKYF,TGTGCCAGCAGTTCTGGGACAAGGACTATTAAGTACTTC
TRBJ2-5,.,few,TRBV5-1,CASSFSTSETQYF,TGCGCCAGCAGCTTCTCAACCTCAGAGACCCAGTACTTC